This T cell receptor (beta chain) originates from a study of shared clonotypes between healthy human individuals. Study background: The plates for each donor numbered three CD4 naive, three CD4 memory, two CD8 naive and one CD8 memory.

Study-wide results and caveats: Richness estimates generally favored naive over memory subsets.

As concerns this clone: The target antigen is unknown.

Sorted-subset replicate PCR reactions were performed with about 200 ng DNA, corresponding to 25,000 to 35,000 T cell genomes. Using immunoSEQ multiplex PCR, the repertoire was profiled, and TCRdb retains in-frame clones only, with some absent. The sample has some 680,000 clones, about three quarters seen once; the top ten hold around 2%. The source of this sequence is a young woman in good health. Input material: memory CD4+ T cells sorted from blood. Indicated subset: CD45RA-negative fraction.

This CDR3 is CASSQIPTGELFF. CDR3 DNA: TGCGCCAGCAGCCAAATCCCCACCGGGGAGCTGTTTTTT. The chain links TRBV4-1 to TRBJ2-2; D not resolved. Germline CDR1 MGHRA, CDR2 YSYEKL. V dropped 2 bases and J dropped 4 bases, with 5 bases sitting between them. This CDR3 comprises 13 residues.